This record covers a single TCR beta chain. The data originate from a study of blood T cell repertoires in COVID-19. This table comes from immunoSEQ multiplex PCR, and its TCRdb copy is limited to in-frame clones, with some not included. The sample contains around 220,000 clones, more than 75% of which appear only once. Germline V gives CDR1 MDHEN, CDR2 SYDVKM. This CDR3 is built from 13 residues. The germline V and J ends were trimmed by 7 bases and 7 bases, with 11 bases remaining between them. The TCR was taken from a woman aged 40-49 years with acute COVID-19. Sequencing was performed on PBMCs or T cells enriched from blood (not recorded which). The chain links TRBV28 to TRBJ1-6; D unresolved. In nucleotides, the CDR3 is TGTGCCAGCACGCCCGCTCGGAATTCACCCCTCCACTTT. Its translation: CASTPARNSPLHF.